This T cell receptor beta chain was sequenced in a study of T cell responses to AZD1222 COVID-19 vaccine. Overall study context: Timing groups of about 4 and about 12 weeks for second doses were pooled. Study-wide findings and caveats: Reportedly, nearly half the spike-specific TCRs target unmutated variant regions. The donor cohort was predominantly white British with a female majority, and clonal diversity may have been underestimated. The study sampled repertoires only after the peak T cell response.

Comments on this clone: Antigen unknown.

This CDR3 is built from 14 residues. V lost 9 bases to trimming and J lost 1 base, with 13 bases between them. In germline, CDR1 is LNHDA, CDR2 SQIVND (reference sequence). Repertoires were generated with immunoSEQ multiplex PCR, while TCRdb's copy carries only in-frame clones and drops some. This table holds about 170,000 clones, 93% found once. Specimen: peripheral blood, collected on day 0 of AZD1222 vaccination. The receptor was derived from an adult in good health. The chain combines TRBV19 with TRBJ1-3, with D uncertain. CDR3 DNA: TGTGCCAGCCCCGCACCCTTTTCTGGAAACACCATATATTTT. Translating it yields CASPAPFSGNTIYF.